The 27 T cell receptor beta chains given below trace back to one sample, sequenced in a study of shared clonotypes between healthy human individuals. CD45RO-negative CD8 cells positively selected for CCR7 made up the naive population, which excluded terminally differentiated effector memory CD45RA+ cells. Repertoires were generated with immunoSEQ multiplex PCR, while TCRdb's copy carries only in-frame clones and drops some. The repertoire holds just over 2,000,000 clones, with about 95% as singletons. Sequenced sample: naive CD8+ T cells sorted from blood. These receptors were obtained from a man between 18 and 35 years old in good health.

The genes are TRBV4-2 and TRBJ2-7, with D maybe TRBD2 (6 bases). The CDR3 extends over 15 amino acids. CDR1 LGHNA and CDR2 YNFKEQ come from the germline V gene. Between the trimmed V and J ends, which lost 4 bases and 3 bases, there was a span of 16 bases. Here the CDR3 DNA reads TGTGCCAGCAGCCCTCCTGGGGGGTCGGACTACGAGCAGTACTTC. This codes for CASSPPGGSDYEQYF.

The rearrangement joins TRBV9 to TRBJ2-5, with TRBD1 matching 8 bases. The germline gives CDR1 SGDLS, CDR2 YYNGEE. The CDR3 extends over 16 amino acids. The ends lost 3 bases at V and 1 base at J; junction bases unmatched: 8. The CDR3 reads CASSEGQGAVQETQYF. DNA of the CDR3: TGTGCCAGCAGCGAAGGACAGGGAGCCGTCCAAGAGACCCAGTACTTC. Based on the CDR3 plus reference TRBV9 and TRBJ2-5, the full variable domain is DSGVTQTPKHLITATGQRVTLRCSPRSGDLSVYWYQQSLDQGLQFLIQYYNGEERAKGNILERFSAQQFPDLHSELNLSSLELGDSALYFCASSEGQGAVQETQYFGPGTRLLVL.

This sequence joins TRBV20-1 and TRBJ1-1, with a tentative D call TRBD1 (5 bases). Germline V gives CDR1 DFQATT, CDR2 SNEGSKA (reference sequence). The CDR3 spans 11 residues. V was clipped by 7 bases and J by 6 bases, with 12 bases between them. The CDR3 DNA follows: TGCAGTGGGCAGGGAGGGCCTGAAGCTTTCTTT. It translates to CSGQGGPEAFF.

The DNA for the CDR3 is TGCAGCGTTGGAGGGGCCTCCACGGGTGGCTACACCTTC. Translating it yields CSVGGASTGGYTF. This sequence joins TRBV29-1 and TRBJ1-2; D may be TRBD1 (5 bases). The CDR3 length is 13 residues. V lost 4 bases and J lost 7, with 16 bases in between. Germline lookup yields CDR1 SQVTM and CDR2 ANQGSEA.

CDR3 region: CASSESSGAFGSFTDTQYF. The CDR3 DNA reads TGCGCCAGCAGTGAGTCGTCAGGGGCCTTCGGGTCCTTCACAGATACGCAGTATTTT. The chain employs TRBV10-1 and TRBJ2-3, with a weak D call TRBD1 (6 bases). Germline V lookup: CDR1 WNHNN, CDR2 SYGVQD (reference sequence). Between the trimmed V and J ends, which lost 0 bases and 2 bases, there was a span of 21 bases. The CDR3 extends over 19 amino acids.

The chain is built from TRBV2 and TRBJ2-7; the D gene is possibly TRBD2 (7 bases). The V and J ends lost 6 bases and 3 bases respectively, with 15 bases between them. Germline lookup yields CDR1 SNHLY and CDR2 FYNNEI. The CDR3 extends over 14 amino acids. In DNA form, the CDR3 reads TGTGCCAGCAGGGCGGGGGCCTCCTTCTACGAGCAGTACTTC. This codes for CASRAGASFYEQYF.

Points on this clone: This sample also contains other DNA sequences that code for the same CDR3. The chain employs TRBV2 and TRBJ2-7; D ambiguous. In germline, CDR1 is SNHLY, CDR2 FYNNEI. There are 11 residues in the CDR3. With 5 bases removed from V and 2 bases from J, the gap between germline ends came to 4 bases. CDR3: CASSSTYEQYF. CDR3 DNA sequence: TGTGCCAGCAGTAGCACCTACGAGCAGTACTTC.

V and J are TRBV7-9 and TRBJ1-1; D is unresolved. This CDR3 region has 13 residues. V lost 6 bases and J lost 1, with 9 bases in between. Germline CDR1 SEHNR, CDR2 FQNEAQ (reference sequence). The DNA of the CDR3 is TGTGCCAGCAGGGAGGGAGGGAACACTGAAGCTTTCTTT. This translates into CASREGGNTEAFF. The complete variable domain, with remaining parts taken from reference TRBV7-9 and TRBJ1-1, reads DTGVSQNPRHKITKRGQNVTFRCDPISEHNRLYWYRQTLGQGPEFLTYFQNEAQLEKSRLLSDRFSAERPKGSFSTLEIQRTEQGDSAMYLCASREGGNTEAFFGQGTRLTVV.

Comments on this clone: Other DNA sequences in the sample encode the same CDR3. The rearrangement uses TRBV6-6 and TRBJ2-7, with TRBD2 matching 9 bases. Trimming at V came to 2 bases and at J to 4 bases, leaving 6 bases not matched to a gene. The CDR3 spans 15 residues. The germline CDR1 and CDR2 sequences are MNHNY and SVGAGI (reference sequence). DNA of the CDR3: TGTGCCAGCAGTTACATGACTAGCGGACCATACGAGCAGTACTTC. Translating it yields CASSYMTSGPYEQYF.

This chain joins TRBV13 and TRBJ2-1, with TRBD1 matching over 7 bases. V shed 2 bases and J 8 bases; nucleotides not matched to a gene: 9. Germline CDR1 reads PRHDT; CDR2 reads FYEKMQ (reference sequence). This CDR3 spans 15 amino acids. The CDR3 nucleotides are TGTGCCAGCAGCTTACAGGGGGTTCCGTCGGATGAGCAGTTCTTC. It is translated as CASSLQGVPSDEQFF.

V usage is TRBV6-5 and J usage is TRBJ2-2; D unresolved. Germline V CDR1 and CDR2: MNHEY, SVGAGI. Trimming pared 2 bases from V and 4 bases from J, leaving 8 bases between. The CDR3 is 14 residues long. CDR3 region: CASSYRLSTGELFF. The CDR3 DNA is TGTGCCAGCAGTTACAGATTGAGCACCGGGGAGCTGTTTTTT.

The CDR3 DNA is TGCAGCGTCCTACAGGGGCCCATCACCGGGGAGCTGTTTTTT. Protein product: CSVLQGPITGELFF. This chain joins TRBV29-1 and TRBJ2-2, with 7 positions matching TRBD1. The junction had 8 bases not matched to a gene; V was cut back by 6 bases and J by 4 bases. There are 14 residues in the CDR3. The germline V gene has CDR1 SQVTM and CDR2 ANQGSEA.

The chain uses TRBV19 and TRBJ2-5; D is possibly TRBD1 (6 bases). The germline CDR1 and CDR2 sequences are LNHDA and SQIVND (reference sequence). The CDR3 totals 14 residues. V was clipped by 3 bases and J by 2 bases, with 10 bases between them. The CDR3 DNA is TGTGCCAGTAGTATCCAGGGGTATCAAGAGACCCAGTACTTC. Translating gives CASSIQGYQETQYF.

The J gene is TRBJ2-7, the V gene TRBV5-5; D is uncertain. Trimming took 0 bases from V and 0 from J, leaving 10 bases between them. Germline V CDR1 and CDR2: SGHKS, YYEKEE (reference sequence). The CDR3 runs 15 residues. The CDR3 region is CASSLEGYISYEQYF. The DNA of the CDR3 is TGTGCCAGCAGCTTGGAGGGTTACATCTCCTACGAGCAGTACTTC.

CDR3 DNA: TGTGCCAGCAGCTTAGTAAACAGGAGCTCCTACGAGCAGTACTTC. Encoded protein: CASSLVNRSSYEQYF. V is TRBV7-9 and J is TRBJ2-7; the D gene is possibly TRBD1 (5 bases). The V gene lost 1 base and the J gene lost 0 bases, with 10 bases spanning the gap. This CDR3 is built from 15 residues. Germline CDR1 is SEHNR and CDR2 is FQNEAQ (reference sequence).

This clone was recorded only once. V gene TRBV27 combines with J gene TRBJ2-1; TRBD2 agrees at 9 bases. The germline V gene encodes CDR1 MNHEY and CDR2 SMNVEV (reference sequence). There are 14 residues in the CDR3. J lost 7 bases, V lost 7 bases, and 8 bases had no gene match. CDR3 in amino acids: CASKLAGGPNEQFF. The CDR3 DNA follows: TGTGCCAGCAAATTGGCGGGAGGGCCTAATGAGCAGTTCTTC.

J is TRBJ2-3 and V is TRBV9; D is ambiguous. Germline CDR1 and CDR2: SGDLS and YYNGEE. The CDR3 loop spans 13 amino acids. V was trimmed by 0 bases and J by 9 bases, leaving 11 bases between them. The DNA for the CDR3 is TGTGCCAGCAGCGTAGCTCATGGATGGACGCAGTATTTT. Encoded protein: CASSVAHGWTQYF.

The CDR3 here is CASSPRLAGDQETQYF. The CDR3, as DNA: TGTGCCAGCAGTCCTCGACTAGCGGGAGACCAAGAGACCCAGTACTTC. The gene calls are TRBV7-2 and TRBJ2-5, with 12 bases lining up with TRBD2. With V trimmed by 6 bases and J by 0 bases, 5 bases remained unmatched. This CDR3 is 16 amino acids long. CDR1 is SGHTA, CDR2 FQGNSA, per germline.

This chain joins TRBV19 and TRBJ2-1; D might be TRBD2 (5 bases). V lost 3 bases, J lost 2 bases, and 14 bases lay in between. This CDR3 has 16 residues. Germline V gene sequence: CDR1 LNHDA, CDR2 SQIVND (reference sequence). The CDR3 loop reads CASSIPGGYAYNEQFF. The CDR3 nucleotides read TGTGCCAGTAGTATCCCTGGCGGGTACGCCTACAATGAGCAGTTCTTC. Filled out from reference TRBV19 and TRBJ2-1, the complete variable domain reads DGGITQSPKYLFRKEGQNVTLSCEQNLNHDAMYWYRQDPGQGLRLIYYSQIVNDFQKGDIAEGYSVSREKKESFPLTVTSAQKNPTAFYLCASSIPGGYAYNEQFFGPGTRLTVL.

V gene TRBV7-9 combines with J gene TRBJ1-4; TRBD1 is a possible D gene (6 bases). Germline lookup yields CDR1 SEHNR and CDR2 FQNEAQ (reference sequence). The length of the CDR3 is 16 residues. Deletions cut 0 bases from V and 7 bases from J, with 15 bases between. CDR3 DNA: TGTGCCAGCAGCTTAGCGGTCAGGGGAATAAGTGAAAAACTGTTTTTT. The encoded protein is CASSLAVRGISEKLFF.

The chain couples TRBV20-1 to TRBJ2-1, with D unclear. V gave up 8 bases and J gave up 2 bases, with 1 base separating them. CDR3 size: 9 residues. Germline V CDR1 and CDR2: DFQATT, SNEGSKA (reference sequence). The CDR3 DNA is TGCAGTACCTACAATGAGCAGTTCTTC. Its protein product is CSTYNEQFF.

Concerning this clone itself: This same CDR3 is encoded by further DNA sequences in the sample. This chain links TRBV6-5 with TRBJ1-5; weak D call: TRBD1 (6 bases). Germline-derived CDR1 and CDR2 are MNHEY and SVGAGI. The CDR3 is 13 amino acids. Trimming removed 2 bases from V and 4 bases from J, with 6 bases in between. CDR3 sequence: CASSYRGNQPQHF. The CDR3 nucleotides are TGTGCCAGCAGTTACAGGGGGAATCAGCCCCAGCATTTT.

The chain joins TRBV28 to TRBJ2-7; the D gene is possibly TRBD2 (6 bases). The germline V and J ends were trimmed by 3 bases and 5 bases, with 11 bases remaining between them. The CDR3 spans 13 residues. Germline V CDR1 and CDR2: MDHEN, SYDVKM. This CDR3 is CASSFRLGDEQYF. CDR3 coding DNA: TGTGCCAGCAGTTTCCGACTAGGCGACGAGCAGTACTTC. The variable domain in full, with the rest retrieved from reference TRBV28 and TRBJ2-7, is DVKVTQSSRYLVKRTGEKVFLECVQDMDHENMFWYRQDPGLGLRLIYFSYDVKMKEKGDIPEGYSVSREKKERFSLILESASTNQTSMYLCASSFRLGDEQYFGPGTRLTVT.

V and J are TRBV5-4 and TRBJ2-3, with D possibly matching TRBD2 (5 bases). V lost 5 bases to trimming and J lost 2 bases, with 21 bases between them. This CDR3 is 17 amino acids long. Germline V CDR1 and CDR2: SGHNT, YYREEE (reference sequence). CDR3 DNA: TGTGCCAGCAGTCCTTCCTGGATAGCGCCGGCCACAGATACGCAGTATTTT. Encoded protein: CASSPSWIAPATDTQYF.

The rearrangement links TRBV6-5 to TRBJ2-5; 7 nucleotides align to TRBD2. In germline, CDR1 is MNHEY, CDR2 SVGAGI. This CDR3 comprises 14 residues. V was clipped by 2 bases and J by 2 bases; unmatched bases: 2. CDR3 bases: TGTGCCAGCAGTTACATGGGGGGGCAAGAGACCCAGTACTTC. Its translation: CASSYMGGQETQYF.

V and J are TRBV9 and TRBJ2-1, with 12 bases identical to TRBD2. In germline, CDR1 is SGDLS, CDR2 YYNGEE. V lost 0 bases, J lost 3 bases, and 4 bases stayed unmatched. The CDR3 is made up of 17 amino acids. This CDR3 is CASSVVGLAGLYNEQFF. Written as DNA, the CDR3 is TGTGCCAGCAGCGTAGTCGGACTAGCGGGACTCTACAATGAGCAGTTCTTC. The full variable domain, rest sourced from reference TRBV9 and TRBJ2-1, is DSGVTQTPKHLITATGQRVTLRCSPRSGDLSVYWYQQSLDQGLQFLIQYYNGEERAKGNILERFSAQQFPDLHSELNLSSLELGDSALYFCASSVVGLAGLYNEQFFGPGTRLTVL.

The chain employs TRBV10-2 and TRBJ2-3; possibly TRBD2 for D (6 bases). Trimming cost V 5 bases and J 4 bases, with 13 bases left between them. Germline V gene sequence: CDR1 WSHSY, CDR2 SAAADI. This CDR3 comprises 14 residues. The CDR3 DNA is TGCGCCAGCAGTAGAGCGGGCCGTCCAGATACGCAGTATTTT. Amino acids: CASSRAGRPDTQYF.